These 20 T cell receptor beta chains came from one sample sequenced in a study of T cells in lung cancer brain metastases. Only in-frame clones appear in the TCRdb table, and some are missing; sequencing was by immunoSEQ multiplex PCR. Of 2,000 to 2,500 clones listed, around nine tenths are singletons. Sequenced: tumor tissue from a brain metastasis. These receptors were obtained from a man between 65 and 85 years old with non-small cell lung cancer that had spread to the brain.

A remark on this clone: At one end the junction does not follow the germline gene, possibly because of a read error. Other DNA sequences in the sample encode the same CDR3. The rearrangement joins TRBV7-2 to TRBJ2-7; 7 nucleotides agree with TRBD1. Germline lookup yields CDR1 SGHTA and CDR2 FQGNSA. The CDR3 extends over 13 amino acids. This CDR3 is CASTKTGTGEQYF. Written as DNA, the CDR3 is TGTGCCAGCACCAAGACAGGGACCGGCGAGCAATACTTC.

The sample holds one count of this clone. The J gene is TRBJ2-7, the V gene TRBV5-8, with a weak D call TRBD1 (6 bases). The CDR3 length is 15 residues. V dropped 4 bases and J dropped 5 bases, with 19 bases sitting between them. The germline CDR1 and CDR2 sequences are SGHTS and YDEGEE. This CDR3 is CASSVYQGNSNEQYF. The CDR3 nucleotides read TGTGCCAGCAGCGTGTATCAGGGGAATAGCAACGAGCAGTACTTC. Drawing the rest from reference TRBV5-8 and TRBJ2-7, the complete variable domain is EAGVTQSPTHLIKTRGQQATLRCSPISGHTSVYWYQQALGLGLQFLLWYDEGEERNRGNFPPRFSGRQFPNYSSELNVNALELEDSALYLCASSVYQGNSNEQYFGPGTRLTVT.

A note on this clone: A junction end diverges from the germline sequence, so it may reflect a read error. V usage is TRBV7-8 and J usage is TRBJ2-4; 9 nucleotides agree with TRBD1. The CDR3 extends over 16 amino acids. Germline V gene lookup returns CDR1 SGHVS and CDR2 FQNEAQ. CDR3 sequence: CASSLAEQGARNIQYF. CDR3 coding DNA: TGTGCCAGCAGCTTAGCCGAACAGGGGGCAAGAAACATTCAATACTTC.

This chain's CDR3 is CASSQAELAGSYEQYF. DNA of the CDR3: TGCGCCAGCAGCCAGGCCGAACTAGCGGGATCTTACGAGCAGTACTTC. The genes are TRBV4-1 and TRBJ2-7; 10 bases fit TRBD2. After removal of 3 bases from V and 4 bases from J, the junction contained 9 bases not matched to a gene. The CDR3 extends over 16 amino acids. Per the germline V gene, CDR1 is MGHRA and CDR2 is YSYEKL.

A remark on this clone: A junction boundary mismatches the germline segment, possibly from a read error. The chain is built from TRBV7-6 and TRBJ2-7, with D tentatively TRBD1 (6 bases). This CDR3 comprises 16 residues. Germline assignment: CDR1 SGHVS and CDR2 FNYEAQ. CDR3 coding DNA: TGTGCTAGCAGCTTAGGTGGGTCAGGGGTCTCCTACGAGCAGTACTTC. It translates to CASSLGGSGVSYEQYF.

V and J are TRBV10-1 and TRBJ2-7; D gene ambiguous. Germline V gives CDR1 WNHNN, CDR2 SYGVQD (reference sequence). The CDR3 runs 13 residues. The germline V and J ends were trimmed by 7 bases and 0 bases, with 10 bases remaining between them. CDR3 amino acids: CASIRVSSYEQYF. The CDR3 DNA is TGCGCCAGCATACGGGTCAGCTCCTACGAGCAGTACTTC.

The chain recombines TRBV7-8 with TRBJ2-7; 9 bases align to TRBD1. The CDR3 loop spans 14 amino acids. With V trimmed by 3 bases and J by 2 bases, 2 bases remained unmatched. Germline lookup yields CDR1 SGHVS and CDR2 FQNEAQ. DNA of the CDR3: TGTGCCAGCAGCTTCCGGGACAGGGCCTACGAGCAGTACTTC. Residues: CASSFRDRAYEQYF.

The chain carries TRBV7-9 and TRBJ1-4; D perhaps matches TRBD1 (5 bases). The CDR3 spans 11 residues. Germline-derived CDR1 and CDR2 are SEHNR and FQNEAQ (reference sequence). The V end lost 10 bases, the J end lost 8 bases, and 11 bases lay between the germline ends. In DNA, the CDR3 is TGTGCCACCGGGGCGGGGGAAAAACTGTTTTTT. It specifies CATGAGEKLFF.

The gene calls are TRBV28 and TRBJ1-2, with a weak D call TRBD1 (6 bases). The germline V gene has CDR1 MDHEN and CDR2 SYDVKM. The V gene lost 8 bases and the J gene lost 7 bases, with 23 bases spanning the gap. The CDR3 runs to 15 residues. The CDR3 nucleotides read TGTGCCAGCGCTCCCGGGACAAAAGGTTACGGTGGCTACACCTTC. Its translation is CASAPGTKGYGGYTF.

Written as DNA, the CDR3 is TGCGCCAGCATGGAGATCACGAACACCGGGGAGCTGTTTTTT. Its translation: CASMEITNTGELFF. The chain is built from TRBV5-1 and TRBJ2-2; D is uncertain. This CDR3 is built from 14 residues. Trimming took off 6 bases at V and 0 bases at J, with 9 bases between the two ends. CDR1 is SGHRS and CDR2 is YFSETQ in the germline V gene.

Note on this clone: Its ends do not fully match the called genes, so a read error is possible. This same CDR3 is encoded by further DNA sequences in the sample. The rearrangement links TRBV9 to TRBJ1-1, with D hard to call. The CDR3 is 14 amino acids. Germline loops: CDR1 SGDLS, CDR2 YYNGEE. In nucleotides, the CDR3 is TGTGCCAGTAGCGTAGACACTATGAACACTGAAGCTTTCTTT. It codes for CASSVDTMNTEAFF. The whole variable domain, remainder taken from reference TRBV9 and TRBJ1-1, is DSGVTQTPKHLITATGQRVTLRCSPRSGDLSVYWYQQSLDQGLQFLIQYYNGEERAKGNILERFSAQQFPDLHSELNLSSLELGDSALYFCASSVDTMNTEAFFGQGTRLTVV.

V and J are TRBV6-4 and TRBJ2-1; D is undetermined. The CDR3 loop spans 15 amino acids. V was shortened by 4 bases and J by 7 bases, with 17 bases between the two germline ends. Germline values: CDR1 MRHNA, CDR2 SNTAGT. The CDR3 loop reads CASSVSDWIGNEQFF. In nucleotides, the CDR3 is TGTGCCAGCAGTGTCTCAGACTGGATTGGGAATGAGCAGTTCTTC.

CDR3 DNA: TGCAGCATTCATAGCGGTGAGGGAACGCAGTATTTT. Its translation: CSIHSGEGTQYF. The chain has TRBV29-1 and TRBJ2-3; the D gene is possibly TRBD2 (6 bases). Trimming stripped 8 bases from V and 9 bases from J, with 18 bases between. Germline V gives CDR1 SQVTM, CDR2 ANQGSEA. The CDR3 has 12 residues.

V usage is TRBV6-5 and J usage is TRBJ2-1; TRBD1 is a possible D gene (6 bases). The CDR3 consists of 13 residues. V lost 10 bases and J 2 bases, leaving 12 bases between the germline ends. Germline V CDR1 and CDR2: MNHEY, SVGAGI. CDR3 protein: CANQGRPYNEQFF. CDR3 DNA sequence: TGTGCCAACCAGGGGCGGCCCTACAATGAGCAGTTCTTC.

In this sample, this clone turned up once. The chain employs TRBV2 and TRBJ2-2; 7 nucleotides agree with TRBD1. The length of the CDR3 is 14 residues. V gave up 4 bases and J gave up 5 bases; unmatched junction bases: 4. The germline V gene encodes CDR1 SNHLY and CDR2 FYNNEI. CDR3 sequence (DNA): TGTGCCAGCAGTGGGACAGGCAGTACCGGGGAGCTGTTTTTT. Translation gives CASSGTGSTGELFF.

This clone was recorded a few times. In DNA, the CDR3 is TGTGCCAGCAGTTACTACCCGGGAGGGAACGGGGAGCTGTTTTTT. Protein sequence: CASSYYPGGNGELFF. The chain has TRBV6-5 and TRBJ2-2, with 8 positions matching TRBD2. With V trimmed by 1 base and J by 7 bases, 5 bases remained unmatched. In germline, CDR1 is MNHEY, CDR2 SVGAGI. The CDR3 extends over 15 amino acids.

This clone was detected only once. This chain uses TRBV14 with TRBJ2-2; D is perhaps TRBD2 (6 bases). The V end lost 8 bases, the J end lost 8 bases, and 18 bases lay between the germline ends. The V gene's germline CDR1 is SGHDN and CDR2 FVKESK. The CDR3 consists of 14 residues. In nucleotides, the CDR3 is TGTGCCAGCGCCCGAGAGCCGGGAGCTGGGGAGCTGTTTTTT. Its translation is CASAREPGAGELFF.

V and J are TRBV27 and TRBJ1-2, with D possibly TRBD1 on 6 matching bases. V shed 0 bases and J shed 5 bases, with 19 bases lying between them. CDR1 is MNHEY and CDR2 is SMNVEV in the germline V gene (reference sequence). The CDR3 extends over 17 amino acids. The CDR3 coding sequence is TGTGCCAGCAGTTTATCGCGTCGGTCAAGGGGGAAATATGGCTACACCTTC. Translated, it gives CASSLSRRSRGKYGYTF.

V gene TRBV7-3 combines with J gene TRBJ2-1; no firm D call. Trimming removed 0 bases from V and 12 bases from J, with 12 bases in between. Germline CDR1 reads SGHTA; CDR2 reads FQGTGA. CDR3 length: 13 amino acids. The CDR3 DNA follows: TGTGCCAGCAGCTTAACGTCGATCACGGGGCAGTTCTTC. Amino acid sequence: CASSLTSITGQFF.

This chain links TRBV7-3 with TRBJ2-7; D unclear. The CDR3 totals 12 residues. The germline V and J ends were trimmed by 5 bases and 10 bases, with 15 bases remaining between them. Per the germline V gene, CDR1 is SGHTA and CDR2 is FQGTGA. The CDR3 reads CASSPQSGEQYF. The CDR3, as DNA: TGTGCCAGCAGCCCTCAAAGTGGCGAACAGTACTTC.